This TCR beta chain was documented in a study of control samples from healthy donors and cancer patients. The table came from immunoSEQ multiplex PCR; TCRdb's copy has only in-frame clones and leaves some out. The sample lists about 44,000 clones, around 87% seen once, with roughly 10% in the top ten. In the case of this clone: The sample has other DNA sequences that encode this CDR3 too.

Germline CDR1 and CDR2: SEHNR and FQNEAQ (reference sequence). V was cut by 5 bases and J by 3 bases, with 13 bases left in between. CDR3 length equals 14 residues. The chain uses TRBV7-9 and TRBJ1-1; D uncertain. The specimen was PBMCs. The sequence came from a woman aged 55-70 years with lung cancer. This CDR3 is CASSPFSTYTEAFF. CDR3 coding DNA: TGTGCCAGCAGCCCTTTTAGTACGTACACTGAAGCTTTCTTT.